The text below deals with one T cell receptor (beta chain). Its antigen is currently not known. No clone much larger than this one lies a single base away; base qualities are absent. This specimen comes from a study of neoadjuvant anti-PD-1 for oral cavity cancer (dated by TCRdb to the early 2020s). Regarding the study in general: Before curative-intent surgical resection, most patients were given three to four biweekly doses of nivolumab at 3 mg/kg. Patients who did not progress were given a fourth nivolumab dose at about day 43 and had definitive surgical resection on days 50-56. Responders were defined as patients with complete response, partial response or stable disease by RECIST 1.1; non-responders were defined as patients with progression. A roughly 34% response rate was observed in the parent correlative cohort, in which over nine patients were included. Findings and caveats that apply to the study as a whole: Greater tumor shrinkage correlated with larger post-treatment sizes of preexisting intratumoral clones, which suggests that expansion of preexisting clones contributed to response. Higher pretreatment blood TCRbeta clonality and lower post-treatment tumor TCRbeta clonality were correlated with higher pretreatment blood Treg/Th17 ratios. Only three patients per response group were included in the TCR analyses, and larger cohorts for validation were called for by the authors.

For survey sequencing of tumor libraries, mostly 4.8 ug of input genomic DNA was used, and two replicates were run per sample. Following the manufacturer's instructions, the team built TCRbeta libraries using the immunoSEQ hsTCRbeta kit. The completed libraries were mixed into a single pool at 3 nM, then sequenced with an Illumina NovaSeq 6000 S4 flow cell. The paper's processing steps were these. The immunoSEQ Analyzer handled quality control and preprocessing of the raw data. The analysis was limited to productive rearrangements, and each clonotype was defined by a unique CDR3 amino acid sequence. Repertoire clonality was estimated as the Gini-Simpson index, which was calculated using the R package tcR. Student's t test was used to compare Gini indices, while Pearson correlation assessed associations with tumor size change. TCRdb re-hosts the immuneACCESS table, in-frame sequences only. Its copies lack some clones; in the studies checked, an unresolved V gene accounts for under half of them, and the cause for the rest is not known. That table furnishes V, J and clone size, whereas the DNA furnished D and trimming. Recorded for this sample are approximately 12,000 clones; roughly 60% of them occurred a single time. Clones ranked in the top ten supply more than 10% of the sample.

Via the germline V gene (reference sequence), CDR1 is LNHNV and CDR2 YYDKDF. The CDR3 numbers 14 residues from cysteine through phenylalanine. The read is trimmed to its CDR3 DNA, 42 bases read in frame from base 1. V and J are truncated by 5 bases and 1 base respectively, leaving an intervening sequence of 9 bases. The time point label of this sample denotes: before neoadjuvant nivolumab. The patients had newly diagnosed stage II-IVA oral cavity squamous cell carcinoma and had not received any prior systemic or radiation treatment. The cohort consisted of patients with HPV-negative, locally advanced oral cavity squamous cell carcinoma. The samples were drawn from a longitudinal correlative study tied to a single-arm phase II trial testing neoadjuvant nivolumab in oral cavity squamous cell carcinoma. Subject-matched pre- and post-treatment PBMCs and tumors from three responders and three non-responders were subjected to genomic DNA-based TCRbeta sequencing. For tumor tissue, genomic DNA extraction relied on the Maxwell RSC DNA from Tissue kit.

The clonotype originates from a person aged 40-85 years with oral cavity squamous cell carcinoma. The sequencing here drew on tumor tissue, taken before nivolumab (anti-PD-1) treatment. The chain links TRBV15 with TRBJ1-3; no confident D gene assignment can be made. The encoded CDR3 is CATSRIGSGNTIYF. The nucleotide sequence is TGTGCCACCAGCCGAATCGGGTCTGGAAACACCATATATTTT.